This T cell receptor beta chain was profiled in a study of blood T cells in healthy people across ages. Study information: The template switching approach captured approximately one barcoded beta molecule for every two T cells.

The use of a sample-barcoded 5' primer and a J-beta primer mix characterized a second PCR of roughly 7 to 11 cycles. One entry per CDR3 protein, called by TCRdb with MiXCR from the 5' RACE reads. The table lists roughly 1.9 million distinct CDR3 sequences, approximately 40% of them singletons, with under 30% in the top ten. Trimming shortened V by 4 bases and J by 7 bases, and 16 bases separated the two germline ends. This CDR3 is built from 14 residues. Germline CDR1 reads SQVTM; CDR2 reads ANQGSEA. Study-wide results and caveats: The long-lived group displayed more naive CD4+ cells, plus higher diversity, than the aged donors did. With age, beta diversity per million T cells declined roughly linearly, significantly by approximately 40.

This clonotype was picked up one time. Its antigen is as yet unknown. Sequencing was done on a sample of blood. The sequence came from a human donor in good health. The chain has TRBV29-1 and TRBJ1-4; D uncertain. CDR3 residues: CSVVTGGVGEKLFF. In DNA, the CDR3 is TGCAGCGTTGTAACCGGTGGGGTTGGTGAAAAACTGTTTTTT.